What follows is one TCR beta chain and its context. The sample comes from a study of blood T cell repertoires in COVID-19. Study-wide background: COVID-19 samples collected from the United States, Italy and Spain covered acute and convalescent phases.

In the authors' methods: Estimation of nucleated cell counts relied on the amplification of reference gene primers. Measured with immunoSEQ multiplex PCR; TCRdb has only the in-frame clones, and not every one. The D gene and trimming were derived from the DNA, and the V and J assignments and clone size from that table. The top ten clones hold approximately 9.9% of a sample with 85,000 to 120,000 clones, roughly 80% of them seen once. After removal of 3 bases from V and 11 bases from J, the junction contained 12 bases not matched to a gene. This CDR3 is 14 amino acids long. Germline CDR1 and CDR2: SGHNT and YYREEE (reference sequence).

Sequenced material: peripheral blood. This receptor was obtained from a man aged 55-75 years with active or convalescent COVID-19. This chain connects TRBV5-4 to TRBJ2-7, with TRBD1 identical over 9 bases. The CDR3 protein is CASSSGTGTVKEYF. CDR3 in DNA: TGTGCCAGCAGCTCCGGGACAGGGACTGTAAAGGAGTACTTC.